The sample holds a few counts of the clone carrying this T cell receptor beta chain. Its matching antigen is unknown. For the second PCR, which ran for about 6 to 12 cycles, a sample-barcoded 5' primer and a J-beta primer mix were used. Each CDR3 protein gets one entry after TCRdb re-called the 5' RACE reads with MiXCR. The sample has hundreds of thousands of distinct CDR3 sequences; around two fifths are singletons. The sample is drawn from a study of blood T cells in healthy people across ages. General study results and limits: Per million T cells, TCR beta diversity dropped about linearly as age rose.

The CDR3 sequence is 15 residues long. Between the trimmed V and J ends, which lost 7 bases and 0 bases, there was a span of 16 bases. Per the germline V gene, CDR1 is MNHEY and CDR2 is SVGEGT. Total RNA was extracted at no less than 6 micrograms per sample. This TCR came from a man at least 80 years old in good health. The V call is TRBV6-2 or TRBV6-3, the J call TRBJ2-7; a weak D match, TRBD2 (6 bases). Sequencing input: blood. The CDR3 here is CASTYRREISYEQYF. The CDR3 DNA follows: TGTGCCAGCACATACCGGAGGGAGATCTCCTACGAGCAGTACTTC.